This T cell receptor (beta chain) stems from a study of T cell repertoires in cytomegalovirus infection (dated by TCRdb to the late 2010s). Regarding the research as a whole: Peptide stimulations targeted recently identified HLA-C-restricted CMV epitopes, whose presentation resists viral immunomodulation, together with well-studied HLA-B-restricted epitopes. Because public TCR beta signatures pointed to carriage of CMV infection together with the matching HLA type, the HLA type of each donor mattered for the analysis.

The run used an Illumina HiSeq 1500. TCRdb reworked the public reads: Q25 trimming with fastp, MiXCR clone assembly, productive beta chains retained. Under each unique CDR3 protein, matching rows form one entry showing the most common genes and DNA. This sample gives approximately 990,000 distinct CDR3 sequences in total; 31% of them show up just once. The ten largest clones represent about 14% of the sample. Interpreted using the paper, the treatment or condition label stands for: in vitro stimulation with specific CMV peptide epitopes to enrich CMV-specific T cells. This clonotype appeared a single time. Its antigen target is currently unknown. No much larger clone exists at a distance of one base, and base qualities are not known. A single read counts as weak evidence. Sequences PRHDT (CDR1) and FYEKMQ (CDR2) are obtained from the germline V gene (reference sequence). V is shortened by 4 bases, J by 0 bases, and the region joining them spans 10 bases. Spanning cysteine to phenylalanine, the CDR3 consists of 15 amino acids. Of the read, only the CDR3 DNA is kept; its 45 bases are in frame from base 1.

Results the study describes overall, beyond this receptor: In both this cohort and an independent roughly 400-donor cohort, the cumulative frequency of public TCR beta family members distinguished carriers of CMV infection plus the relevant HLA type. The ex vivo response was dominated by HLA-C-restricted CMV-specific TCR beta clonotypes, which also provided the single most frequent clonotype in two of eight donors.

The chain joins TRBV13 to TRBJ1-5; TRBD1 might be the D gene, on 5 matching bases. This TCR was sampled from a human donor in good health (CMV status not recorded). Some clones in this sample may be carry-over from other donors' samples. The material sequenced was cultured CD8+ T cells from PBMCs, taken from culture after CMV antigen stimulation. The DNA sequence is TGTGCCAGCAGCTCCGGACACTCTAGCAATCAGCCCCAGCATTTT. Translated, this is CASSSGHSSNQPQHF.